This TCR beta chain was documented in a study of CD8+ T cells in alopecia areata. For the study at large: Twice daily, treated patients received 5 to 10 mg of oral tofacitinib.

cDNA serving as the sequencing template came from extracted, reverse transcribed RNA. Data came from immunoSEQ multiplex PCR; TCRdb stores just in-frame clones and leaves some out. The sample includes fewer than 250,000 clones, 60% of them seen just once. Treatment meaning: oral pan-JAK inhibitor, 5-10 mg twice daily. It was from alopecia areata patients that lesional scalp punch biopsies and peripheral blood were collected. Germline V gives CDR1 GTSNPN, CDR2 SVGIG (reference sequence). This CDR3 contains 14 residues. J gave up 8 bases and V 0 bases, and 7 bases lay outside the gene matches. General study points: Only one nonresponder was present, which leaves the link between baseline CD8+ expansion and response uncertain.

Comments on this clone: The target antigen is unknown.

The receptor was isolated from a human donor with alopecia areata. This material consisted of CD4+ T cells sorted from blood, taken at week 4, from a patient treated with tofacitinib. The gene calls are TRBV30 and TRBJ1-2; TRBD1 aligns across 9 bases. CDR3 DNA: TGTGCCTGGAGTGTACGGACAGGGGCCCAAGGCTACACCTTC. This encodes CAWSVRTGAQGYTF.